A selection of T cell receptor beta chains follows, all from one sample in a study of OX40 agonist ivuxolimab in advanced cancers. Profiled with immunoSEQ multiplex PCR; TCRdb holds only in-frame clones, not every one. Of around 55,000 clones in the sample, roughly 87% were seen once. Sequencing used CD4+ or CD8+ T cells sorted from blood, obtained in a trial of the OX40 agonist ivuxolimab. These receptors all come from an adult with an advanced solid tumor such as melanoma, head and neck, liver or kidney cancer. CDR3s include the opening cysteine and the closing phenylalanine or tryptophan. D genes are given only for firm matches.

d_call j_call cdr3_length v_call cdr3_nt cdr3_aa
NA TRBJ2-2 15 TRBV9 TGTGCCAGCAGCGTATGGCAGACGAACACCGGGGAGCTGTTTTTT CASSVWQTNTGELFF
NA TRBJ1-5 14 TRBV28 TGTGCCAGCAGTCCTCGGGGGGCTTGGCAGCCCCAGCATTTT CASSPRGAWQPQHF
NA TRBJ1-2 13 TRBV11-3 TGTGCCAGCCCACAGGAGCTAAACTATGGCTACACCTTC CASPQELNYGYTF
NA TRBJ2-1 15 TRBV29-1 TGCAGCGGACTACGGGGGCCGAGCTCCTACAATGAGCAGTTCTTC CSGLRGPSSYNEQFF
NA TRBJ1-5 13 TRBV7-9 TGTGCCAGCAGCTTCGGGACGGCAAAGCCCCAGCATTTT CASSFGTAKPQHF
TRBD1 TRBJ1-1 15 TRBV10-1 TGCGCCAGCAGTGAGTCGAGGACAGGGTTCACTGAAGCTTTCTTT CASSESRTGFTEAFF
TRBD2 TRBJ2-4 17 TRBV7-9 TGTGCCAGCAGCTTAGTAGCGGGAGGGCCGACCAAAAACATTCAGTACTTC CASSLVAGGPTKNIQYF
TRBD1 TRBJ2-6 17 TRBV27 TGTGCCAGCAGACCAGGGACAGGTGGTTCTGGGGCCAACGTCCTGACTTTC CASRPGTGGSGANVLTF
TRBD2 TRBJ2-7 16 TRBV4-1 TGCGCCAGCAGCCAAAGTCAAGCGGGAGGGATCTACGAGCAGTACTTC CASSQSQAGGIYEQYF
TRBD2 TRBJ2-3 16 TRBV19 TGTGCCAGTAGTATAATGGGGGGGACTCCGACAGATACGCAGTATTTT CASSIMGGTPTDTQYF
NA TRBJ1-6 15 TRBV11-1 TGTGCCAGCAGCTTAGTAAGGGGAAGCTACTCACCCCTCCACTTT CASSLVRGSYSPLHF
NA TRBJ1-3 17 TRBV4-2 TGTGCCAGCAGCCAAGGGGTGCCTGGGGGCTCTGGAAACACCATATATTTT CASSQGVPGGSGNTIYF
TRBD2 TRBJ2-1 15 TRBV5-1 TGCGCCAGCAGCTTGATCCAGCGGGAGAACAATGAGCAGTTCTTC CASSLIQRENNEQFF